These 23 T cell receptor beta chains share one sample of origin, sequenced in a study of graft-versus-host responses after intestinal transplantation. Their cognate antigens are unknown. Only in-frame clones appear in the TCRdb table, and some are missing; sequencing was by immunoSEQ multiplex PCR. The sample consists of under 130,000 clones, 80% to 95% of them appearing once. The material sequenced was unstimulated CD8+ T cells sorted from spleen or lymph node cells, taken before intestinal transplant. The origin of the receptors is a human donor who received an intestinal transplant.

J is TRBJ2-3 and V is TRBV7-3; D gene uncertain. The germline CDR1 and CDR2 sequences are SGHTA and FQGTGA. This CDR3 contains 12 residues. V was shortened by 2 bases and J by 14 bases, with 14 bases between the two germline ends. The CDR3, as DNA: TGTGCCAGCAGCTTAGGGGATCGACCTAGGTATTTT. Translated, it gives CASSLGDRPRYF.

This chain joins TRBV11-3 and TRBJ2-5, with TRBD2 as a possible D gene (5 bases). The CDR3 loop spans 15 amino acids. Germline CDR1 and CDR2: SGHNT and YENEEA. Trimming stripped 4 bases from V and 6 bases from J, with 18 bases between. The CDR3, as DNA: TGTGCCAGCAGCTCCCCCCTGACACCGGGGAAGACCCAGTACTTC. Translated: CASSSPLTPGKTQYF.

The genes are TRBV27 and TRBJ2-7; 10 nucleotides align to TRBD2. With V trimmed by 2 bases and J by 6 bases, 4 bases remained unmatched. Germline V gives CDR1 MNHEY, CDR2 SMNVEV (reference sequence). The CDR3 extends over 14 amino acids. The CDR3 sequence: CASSLTGLAFEQYF. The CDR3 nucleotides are TGTGCCAGCAGTTTAACGGGACTAGCGTTCGAGCAGTACTTC.

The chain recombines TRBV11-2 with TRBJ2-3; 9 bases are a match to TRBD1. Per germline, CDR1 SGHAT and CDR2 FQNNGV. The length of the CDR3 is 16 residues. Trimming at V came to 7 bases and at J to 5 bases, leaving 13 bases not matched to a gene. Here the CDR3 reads CASTYRRDRAEDTQYF. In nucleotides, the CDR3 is TGTGCCAGCACCTACCGCCGGGACAGGGCCGAAGATACGCAGTATTTT.

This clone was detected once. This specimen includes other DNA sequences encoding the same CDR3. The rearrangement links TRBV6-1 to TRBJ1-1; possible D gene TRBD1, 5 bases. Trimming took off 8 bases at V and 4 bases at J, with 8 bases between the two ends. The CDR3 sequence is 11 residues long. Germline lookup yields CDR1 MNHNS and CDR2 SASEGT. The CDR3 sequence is CASLGGTEAFF. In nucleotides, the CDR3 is TGTGCCAGCTTGGGGGGCACTGAAGCTTTCTTT.

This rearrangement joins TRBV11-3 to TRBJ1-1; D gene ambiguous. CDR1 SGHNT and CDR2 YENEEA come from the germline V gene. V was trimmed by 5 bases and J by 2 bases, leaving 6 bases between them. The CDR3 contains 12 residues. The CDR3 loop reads CASSLRNTEAFF. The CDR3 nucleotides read TGTGCCAGCAGCCTACGAAACACTGAAGCTTTCTTT.

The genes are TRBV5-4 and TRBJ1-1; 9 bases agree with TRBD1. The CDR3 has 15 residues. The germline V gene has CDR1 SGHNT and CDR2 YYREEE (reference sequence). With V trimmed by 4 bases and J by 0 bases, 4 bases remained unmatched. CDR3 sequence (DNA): TGTGCCAGCAGCCCAGGGACAGGGATGAACACTGAAGCTTTCTTT. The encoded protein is CASSPGTGMNTEAFF.

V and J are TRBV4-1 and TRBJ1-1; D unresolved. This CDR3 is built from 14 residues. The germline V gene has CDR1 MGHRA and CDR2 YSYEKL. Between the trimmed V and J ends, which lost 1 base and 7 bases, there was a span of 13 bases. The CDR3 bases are TGCGCCAGCAGCCAAGTATCCAGTGTTATTGAAGCTTTCTTT. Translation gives CASSQVSSVIEAFF.

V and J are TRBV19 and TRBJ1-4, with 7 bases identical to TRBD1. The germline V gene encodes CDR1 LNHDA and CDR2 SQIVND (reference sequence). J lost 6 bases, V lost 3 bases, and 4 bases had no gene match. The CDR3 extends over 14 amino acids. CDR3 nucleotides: TGTGCCAGTAGTATCGGAGGGGGCGATGAAAAACTGTTTTTT. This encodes CASSIGGGDEKLFF.

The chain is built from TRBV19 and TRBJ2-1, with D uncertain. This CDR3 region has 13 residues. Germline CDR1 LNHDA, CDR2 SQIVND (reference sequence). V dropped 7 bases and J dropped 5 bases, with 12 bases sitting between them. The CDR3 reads CASTLGPNNEQFF. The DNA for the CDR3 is TGTGCCAGTACCCTTGGGCCTAACAATGAGCAGTTCTTC.

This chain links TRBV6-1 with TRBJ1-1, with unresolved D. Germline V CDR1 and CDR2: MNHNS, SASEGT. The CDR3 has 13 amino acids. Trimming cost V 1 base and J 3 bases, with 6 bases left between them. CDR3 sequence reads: CASSEDEDTEAFF. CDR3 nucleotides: TGTGCCAGCAGTGAAGACGAGGACACTGAAGCTTTCTTT.

The CDR3 DNA is TGTGCCAGCGAAGACCGGACAGGTGGTGACTATGGCTACACCTTC. This gives the protein CASEDRTGGDYGYTF. The genes are TRBV2 and TRBJ1-2, with 7 bases matching TRBD1. V gave up 8 bases and J gave up 3 bases; unmatched junction bases: 12. Germline CDR1 SNHLY, CDR2 FYNNEI. This CDR3 has 15 residues.

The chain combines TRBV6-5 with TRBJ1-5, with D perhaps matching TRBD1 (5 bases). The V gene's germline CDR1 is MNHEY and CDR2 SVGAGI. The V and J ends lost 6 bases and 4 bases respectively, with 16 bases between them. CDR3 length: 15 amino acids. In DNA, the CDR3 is TGTGCCAGCAGCGGAATCGGGGGTAAAAATCAGCCCCAGCATTTT. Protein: CASSGIGGKNQPQHF.

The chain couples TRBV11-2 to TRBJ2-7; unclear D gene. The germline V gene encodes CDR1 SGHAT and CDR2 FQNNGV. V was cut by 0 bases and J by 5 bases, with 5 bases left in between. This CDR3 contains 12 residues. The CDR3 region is CASSLDGHEQYF. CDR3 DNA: TGTGCCAGCAGCTTAGATGGGCACGAGCAGTACTTC.

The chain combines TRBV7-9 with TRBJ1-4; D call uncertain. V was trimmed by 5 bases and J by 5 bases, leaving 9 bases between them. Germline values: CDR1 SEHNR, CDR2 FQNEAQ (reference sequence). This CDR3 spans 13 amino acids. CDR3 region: CASSHDPNEKLFF. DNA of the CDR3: TGTGCCAGCAGCCACGACCCAAATGAAAAACTGTTTTTT.

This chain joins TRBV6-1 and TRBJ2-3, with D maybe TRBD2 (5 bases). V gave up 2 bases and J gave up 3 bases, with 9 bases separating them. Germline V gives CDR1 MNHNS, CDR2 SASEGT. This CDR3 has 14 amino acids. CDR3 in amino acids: CASSESGITDTQYF. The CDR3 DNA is TGTGCCAGCAGTGAATCCGGGATTACAGATACGCAGTATTTT.

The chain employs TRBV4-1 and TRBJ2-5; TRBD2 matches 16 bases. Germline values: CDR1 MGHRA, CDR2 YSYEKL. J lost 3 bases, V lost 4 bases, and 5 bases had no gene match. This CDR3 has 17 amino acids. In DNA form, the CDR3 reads TGCGCCAGCAGCCCTGGGACTAGCGGGGGGGCCGAAGAGACCCAGTACTTC. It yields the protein CASSPGTSGGAEETQYF.

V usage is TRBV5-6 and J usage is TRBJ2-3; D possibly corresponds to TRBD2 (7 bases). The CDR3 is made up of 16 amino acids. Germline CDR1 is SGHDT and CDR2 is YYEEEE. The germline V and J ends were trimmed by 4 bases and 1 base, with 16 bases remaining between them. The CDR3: CASSLWGGPRTDTQYF. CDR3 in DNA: TGTGCCAGCAGCCTTTGGGGGGGGCCCCGCACAGATACGCAGTATTTT.

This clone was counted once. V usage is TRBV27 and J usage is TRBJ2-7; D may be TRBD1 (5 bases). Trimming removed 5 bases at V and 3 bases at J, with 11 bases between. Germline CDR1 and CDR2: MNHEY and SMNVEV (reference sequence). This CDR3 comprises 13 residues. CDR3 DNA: TGTGCCAGCAGTCGAGGACAAGACTACGAGCAGTACTTC. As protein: CASSRGQDYEQYF.

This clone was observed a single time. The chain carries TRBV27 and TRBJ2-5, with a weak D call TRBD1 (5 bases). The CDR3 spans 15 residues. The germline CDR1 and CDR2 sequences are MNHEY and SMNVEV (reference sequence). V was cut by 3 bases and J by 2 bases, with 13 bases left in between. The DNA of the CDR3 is TGTGCCAGCAGTTTTGGATGGGGCCCGCAAGAGACCCAGTACTTC. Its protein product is CASSFGWGPQETQYF.

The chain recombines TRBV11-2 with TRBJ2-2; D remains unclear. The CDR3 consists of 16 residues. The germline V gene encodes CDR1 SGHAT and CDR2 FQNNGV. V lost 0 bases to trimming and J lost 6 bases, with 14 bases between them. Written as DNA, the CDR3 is TGTGCCAGCAGCTTAGAATCTCCACATCGTCCCGGGGAGCTGTTTTTT. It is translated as CASSLESPHRPGELFF.

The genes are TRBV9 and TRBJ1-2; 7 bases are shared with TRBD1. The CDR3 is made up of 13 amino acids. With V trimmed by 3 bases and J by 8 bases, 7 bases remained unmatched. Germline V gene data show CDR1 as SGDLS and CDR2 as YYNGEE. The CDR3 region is CASSGAGQVGYTF. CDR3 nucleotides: TGTGCCAGCAGCGGAGCCGGACAGGTCGGCTACACCTTC.

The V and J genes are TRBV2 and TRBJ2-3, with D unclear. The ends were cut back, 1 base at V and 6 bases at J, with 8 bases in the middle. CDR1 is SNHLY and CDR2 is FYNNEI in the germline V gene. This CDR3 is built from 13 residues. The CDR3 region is CASSEVGPDTQYF. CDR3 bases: TGTGCCAGCAGTGAAGTCGGACCTGATACGCAGTATTTT.